Presented here are 5 T cell receptor beta chains from one specimen sequenced in a study of vaccination and CD4 T cells after COVID-19. The Oncomine TCR Beta short-read assay was applied to DNA of cultured CD4+ T cells. TCRdb ran MiXCR on the PCR reads and lists one entry per CDR3 protein. The repertoire includes over 12,000 distinct CDR3 sequences, around two fifths of them detected once, and under 20% sits in the top ten. For these receptors, no antigen is known. Indicated treatment: roughly nine-day PBMC culture with coronavirus spike peptide pools or control peptides (ViraFEST assay). The sequencing sample was made of cultured CD4+ T cells from blood. These receptors all stem from a human donor with COVID-19.

This clonotype is judged medium-sized. V is TRBV7-9 and J is TRBJ1-2; D unresolved. V lost 5 bases and J lost 7, with 20 bases in between. The CDR3 length is 15 residues. Germline V gives CDR1 SEHNR, CDR2 FQNEAQ (reference sequence). The CDR3 protein is CASSPNLRELGGYTF. DNA of the CDR3: TGTGCCAGCAGCCCCAATCTTAGGGAGCTAGGTGGCTACACCTTC.

This rearrangement joins TRBV19 to TRBJ2-5, with D tentatively TRBD1 (7 bases). V was cut by 6 bases and J by 1 base, with 21 bases left in between. The germline V gene has CDR1 LNHDA and CDR2 SQIVND (reference sequence). There are 17 residues in the CDR3. CDR3 sequence: CASRSRGAVTTQETQYF. The CDR3 nucleotides are TGTGCCAGTAGGTCCAGGGGGGCGGTGACAACCCAAGAGACCCAGTACTTC.

This clonotype has just a few counts. This chain uses TRBV10-1 with TRBJ2-2; no definite D call. The CDR3 consists of 16 residues. V gave up 1 base and J gave up 2 bases, with 11 bases separating them. CDR1 is WNHNN and CDR2 is SYGVQD in the germline V gene (reference sequence). In DNA, the CDR3 is TGCGCCAGCAGTGAGTTTTTACTGACAAACACCGGGGAGCTGTTTTTT. Translating gives CASSEFLLTNTGELFF.

This chain connects TRBV20-1 to TRBJ1-4; a possible D gene is TRBD1 (5 bases). CDR1 and CDR2 (germline): DFQATT, SNEGSKA (reference sequence). The CDR3 is 13 residues long. The V end lost 5 bases, the J end lost 5 bases, and 12 bases lay between the germline ends. CDR3 coding DNA: TGCAGTGCTGTCCGGGACGGCAATGAAAAACTGTTTTTT. Translation gives CSAVRDGNEKLFF.

This clonotype appeared a single time. The chain carries TRBV6-1 and TRBJ2-5, with TRBD1 matching over 7 bases. Germline V gene data show CDR1 as MNHNS and CDR2 as SASEGT. The V gene end was trimmed by 10 bases and the J gene end by 4 bases; junction bases not matched to a gene: 18. This CDR3 has 16 amino acids. CDR3 nucleotide sequence: TGTGCCATCCTAACAGGGGCTTGGTCTAAATCAGAGACCCAGTACTTC. This codes for CAILTGAWSKSETQYF.